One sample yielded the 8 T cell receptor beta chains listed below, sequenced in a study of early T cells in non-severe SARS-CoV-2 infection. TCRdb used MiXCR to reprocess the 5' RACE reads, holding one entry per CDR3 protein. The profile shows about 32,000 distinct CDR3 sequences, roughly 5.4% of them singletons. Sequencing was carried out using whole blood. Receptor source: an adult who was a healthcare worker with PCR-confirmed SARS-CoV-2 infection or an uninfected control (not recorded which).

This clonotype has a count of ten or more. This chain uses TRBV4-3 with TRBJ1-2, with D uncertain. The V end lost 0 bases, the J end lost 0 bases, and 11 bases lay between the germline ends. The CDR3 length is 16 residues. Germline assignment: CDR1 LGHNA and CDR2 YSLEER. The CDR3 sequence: CASSQETVSANYGYTF. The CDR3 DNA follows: TGCGCCAGCAGCCAAGAGACGGTGTCCGCTAACTATGGCTACACCTTC.

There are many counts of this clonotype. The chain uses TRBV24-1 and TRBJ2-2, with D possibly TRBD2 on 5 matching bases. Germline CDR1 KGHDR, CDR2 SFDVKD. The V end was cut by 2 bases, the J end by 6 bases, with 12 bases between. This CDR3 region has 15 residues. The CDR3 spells CATSDSTGLPGELFF. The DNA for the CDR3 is TGTGCCACCAGTGATTCTACTGGACTCCCCGGGGAGCTGTTTTTT.

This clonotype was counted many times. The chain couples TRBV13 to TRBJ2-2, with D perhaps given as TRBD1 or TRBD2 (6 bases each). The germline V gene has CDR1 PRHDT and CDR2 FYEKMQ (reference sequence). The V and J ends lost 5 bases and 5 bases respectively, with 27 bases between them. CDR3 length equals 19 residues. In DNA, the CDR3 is TGTGCCAGCAGCCACAGGGTGCGTCTATACCAAAGCGGGACCGGGGAGCTGTTTTTT. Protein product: CASSHRVRLYQSGTGELFF.

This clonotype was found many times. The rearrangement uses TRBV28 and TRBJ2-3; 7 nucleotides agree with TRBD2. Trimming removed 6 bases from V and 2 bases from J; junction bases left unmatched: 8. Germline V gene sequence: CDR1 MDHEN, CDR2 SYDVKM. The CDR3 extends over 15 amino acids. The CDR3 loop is CASSTGTTNTDTQYF. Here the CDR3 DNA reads TGTGCCAGCAGCACCGGGACTACCAACACAGATACGCAGTATTTT.

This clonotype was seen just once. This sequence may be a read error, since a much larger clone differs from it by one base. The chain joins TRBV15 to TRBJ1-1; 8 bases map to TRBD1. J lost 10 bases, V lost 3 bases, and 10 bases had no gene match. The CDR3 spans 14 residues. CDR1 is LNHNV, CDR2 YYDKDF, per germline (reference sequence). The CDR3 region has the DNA TGTGCCACCAGCAGCCGGGACAGGCGAGGGGGAGCTTTCTTT. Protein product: CATSSRDRRGGAFF.

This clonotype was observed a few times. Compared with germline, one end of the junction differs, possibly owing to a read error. CDR3 amino acids: CASSSGPELRIF. CDR3 bases: TGTGCCAGCAGCTCAGGGCCGGAACTCCGTATCTTC. The chain is built from TRBV11-2 and TRBJ2-7; a weak D match, TRBD1 (5 bases). The CDR3 spans 12 residues. Germline V gene data show CDR1 as SGHAT and CDR2 as FQNNGV.

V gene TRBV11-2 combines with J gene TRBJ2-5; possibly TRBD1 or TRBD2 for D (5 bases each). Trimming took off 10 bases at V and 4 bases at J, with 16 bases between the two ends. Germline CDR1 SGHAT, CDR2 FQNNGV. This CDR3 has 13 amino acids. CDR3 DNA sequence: TGTGCCACCAAGACCGGGACCATAGAGACCCAGTACTTC. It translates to CATKTGTIETQYF.

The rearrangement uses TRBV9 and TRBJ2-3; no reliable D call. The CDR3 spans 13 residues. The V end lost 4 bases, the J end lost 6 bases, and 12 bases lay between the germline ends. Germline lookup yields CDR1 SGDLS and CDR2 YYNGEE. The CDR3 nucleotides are TGTGCCAGCAGCACTGGGATTTCCGATACGCAGTATTTT. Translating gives CASSTGISDTQYF.